The next 23 T cell receptor beta chains were all read from a single sample in a study of shared clonotypes between healthy human individuals. Naive CD8 populations comprised CD45RO-negative cells positively selected for CCR7, excluding terminally differentiated effector memory CD45RA+ cells. Sequenced by immunoSEQ multiplex PCR; TCRdb stores in-frame clones only, minus some. This repertoire shows about 2.1 million clones, roughly 91% found once; its top ten account for more than 1.5%. The sample was naive CD8+ T cells from PBMCs. The receptors were sampled from a young man in good health. Some clones in this sample may be carry-over from other donors' samples.

The chain has TRBV6-5 and TRBJ1-1; maybe TRBD1 (6 bases). The germline V gene encodes CDR1 MNHEY and CDR2 SVGAGI. Trimming left V 2 bases short and J 4 bases short, with 11 bases between. The CDR3 runs to 14 residues. CDR3 in DNA: TGTGCCAGCAGTTACGGGGGGGCCGGCACTGAAGCTTTCTTT. Protein: CASSYGGAGTEAFF.

The chain uses TRBV5-6 and TRBJ2-7; TRBD1 agrees at 9 bases. The CDR3 consists of 14 residues. In germline, CDR1 is SGHDT, CDR2 YYEEEE. Losses at the gene ends were 1 base for V and 6 bases for J; bases not matched to a gene: 5. The DNA of the CDR3 is TGTGCCAGCAGCTTGCGGGACAGGGTCCCCGAGCAGTACTTC. The encoded protein is CASSLRDRVPEQYF. Using reference TRBV5-6 and TRBJ2-7 for the parts outside the CDR3, the full variable domain is DAGVTQSPTHLIKTRGQQVTLRCSPKSGHDTVSWYQQALGQGPQFIFQYYEEEERQRGNFPDRFSGHQFPNYSSELNVNALLLGDSALYLCASSLRDRVPEQYFGPGTRLTVT.

This chain connects TRBV5-6 to TRBJ2-3; 13 positions match TRBD2. The V and J ends lost 3 bases and 1 base, in that order; junction bases with no gene match: 5. Germline CDR1 and CDR2: SGHDT and YYEEEE. The CDR3 covers 17 residues. The chain's CDR3 is CASSWGTSGARTDTQYF. DNA for the CDR3: TGTGCCAGCAGCTGGGGGACTAGCGGGGCCCGCACAGATACGCAGTATTTT.

The chain carries TRBV7-8 and TRBJ1-1; TRBD1 matches at 9 bases. CDR3 size: 14 residues. The germline V gene has CDR1 SGHVS and CDR2 FQNEAQ. Germline trimming cut 6 bases from V and 3 bases from J; bases unmatched to any gene: 5. In DNA, the CDR3 is TGTGCCAGCAGAGGGAGACAGGGGGACACTGAAGCTTTCTTT. This sequence encodes CASRGRQGDTEAFF.

This clone has more than one count but fewer than ten. The chain uses TRBV28 and TRBJ1-1; D is unclear. The CDR3 sequence is 11 residues long. V lost 5 bases to trimming and J lost 4 bases, with 5 bases between them. Germline CDR1 is MDHEN and CDR2 is SYDVKM. The CDR3 region is CASSHGTEAFF. The CDR3 DNA reads TGTGCCAGCAGTCATGGCACTGAAGCTTTCTTT. The full variable domain, with the rest looked up from reference TRBV28 and TRBJ1-1, is DVKVTQSSRYLVKRTGEKVFLECVQDMDHENMFWYRQDPGLGLRLIYFSYDVKMKEKGDIPEGYSVSREKKERFSLILESASTNQTSMYLCASSHGTEAFFGQGTRLTVV.

This chain links TRBV11-2 with TRBJ2-1; D uncertain. This CDR3 comprises 14 residues. Germline V gene sequence: CDR1 SGHAT, CDR2 FQNNGV. Trimming stripped 2 bases from V and 3 bases from J, with 8 bases between. CDR3: CASSLLKYYNEQFF. The CDR3 nucleotides are TGTGCCAGCAGCTTATTGAAGTACTACAATGAGCAGTTCTTC. Looking up the rest from reference TRBV11-2 and TRBJ2-1 gives the full variable domain: EAGVAQSPRYKIIEKRQSVAFWCNPISGHATLYWYQQILGQGPKLLIQFQNNGVVDDSQLPKDRFSAERLKGVDSTLKIQPAKLEDSAVYLCASSLLKYYNEQFFGPGTRLTVL.

The chain recombines TRBV7-2 with TRBJ2-7; no firm D call. V dropped 6 bases and J dropped 3 bases, with 12 bases sitting between them. This CDR3 is built from 13 residues. Germline CDR1 is SGHTA and CDR2 is FQGNSA. For the CDR3, the DNA is TGTGCCAGCAGTAGGGCCTTGGACTACGAGCAGTACTTC. This codes for CASSRALDYEQYF.

This clone was seen a few times. The CDR3 spells CASSETGRNTEAFF. In DNA form, the CDR3 reads TGTGCCAGCAGTGAGACAGGGAGGAACACTGAAGCTTTCTTT. This chain connects TRBV6-4 to TRBJ1-1; 7 bases match TRBD1. J gave up 1 base and V 3 bases, and 2 bases lay outside the gene matches. CDR3 length: 14 residues. Per germline, CDR1 MRHNA and CDR2 SNTAGT.

The chain employs TRBV29-1 and TRBJ2-2; 8 positions agree with TRBD1. The trim removed 3 bases at V and 1 base at J, leaving 7 bases unmatched. The V gene's germline CDR1 is SQVTM and CDR2 ANQGSEA. This CDR3 has 16 amino acids. This CDR3 is CSVETKDRGNTGELFF. Here the CDR3 DNA reads TGCAGCGTTGAGACTAAAGACAGGGGGAACACCGGGGAGCTGTTTTTT.

The chain couples TRBV9 to TRBJ1-1, with D tentatively TRBD1 (5 bases). Germline-derived CDR1 and CDR2 are SGDLS and YYNGEE. Trimming left V 2 bases short and J 1 base short, with 9 bases between. The CDR3 runs 14 residues. CDR3 sequence reads: CASSVGHPNTEAFF. In DNA, the CDR3 is TGTGCCAGCAGCGTCGGACACCCGAACACTGAAGCTTTCTTT. Full variable domain (outside the CDR3, taken from reference TRBV9 and TRBJ1-1): DSGVTQTPKHLITATGQRVTLRCSPRSGDLSVYWYQQSLDQGLQFLIQYYNGEERAKGNILERFSAQQFPDLHSELNLSSLELGDSALYFCASSVGHPNTEAFFGQGTRLTVV.

The CDR3 is CASSPPNREGWDTGELFF. The CDR3 DNA is TGTGCCAGCAGCCCCCCCAATCGGGAGGGATGGGACACCGGGGAGCTGTTTTTT. The rearrangement uses TRBV13 and TRBJ2-2; TRBD2 matches 8 bases. The CDR3 loop spans 18 amino acids. The V gene's germline CDR1 is PRHDT and CDR2 FYEKMQ (reference sequence). The ends lost 5 bases at V and 3 bases at J; junction bases unmatched: 14.

This chain links TRBV9 with TRBJ2-6, with D possibly being TRBD2 (5 bases). Trimming shortened V by 0 bases and J by 2 bases, and 9 bases separated the two germline ends. CDR3 size: 16 residues. Germline V gene data show CDR1 as SGDLS and CDR2 as YYNGEE. This CDR3 reads CASSVVSGAGANVLTF. CDR3 nucleotide sequence: TGTGCCAGCAGCGTAGTGTCCGGGGCTGGGGCCAACGTCCTGACTTTC.

This clone has just one count. This chain links TRBV5-4 with TRBJ2-7; 9 positions match TRBD1. Looked up from germline, CDR1 is SGHNT and CDR2 is YYREEE (reference sequence). The V gene end was trimmed by 4 bases and the J gene end by 1 base; junction bases not matched to a gene: 6. The CDR3 extends over 15 amino acids. Here the CDR3 reads CASSGWTGESYEQYF. CDR3 nucleotides: TGTGCCAGCAGCGGATGGACAGGGGAGTCCTACGAGCAGTACTTC.

The V and J genes are TRBV28 and TRBJ2-3; 13 nucleotides align to TRBD2. The CDR3 consists of 14 residues. The trim removed 3 bases at V and 11 bases at J, leaving 5 bases unmatched. Germline V gene lookup returns CDR1 MDHEN and CDR2 SYDVKM. CDR3 bases: TGTGCCAGCAGTTTCGGGACTAGCGGGACGAAGCAGTATTTT. It specifies CASSFGTSGTKQYF.

The chain has TRBV6-6 and TRBJ2-1; D remains unclear. V shed 7 bases and J shed 8 bases, with 12 bases lying between them. From germline, CDR1 is MNHNY and CDR2 SVGAGI (reference sequence). This CDR3 region has 12 residues. CDR3 residues: CASTLRPDEQFF. For the CDR3, the DNA is TGTGCCAGCACCCTGCGACCCGATGAGCAGTTCTTC.

The sample holds a few counts of this clone. CDR3 DNA sequence: TGCGCCAGCAGCCTTGGACAGGACAGCTCGAACACCGGGGAGCTGTTTTTT. This translates into CASSLGQDSSNTGELFF. The V and J genes are TRBV5-1 and TRBJ2-2, with 7 bases aligning to TRBD1. The CDR3 runs to 17 residues. V shed 4 bases, J shed 0 bases, and the junction held 9 bases outside the gene matches. Germline V CDR1 and CDR2: SGHRS, YFSETQ.

The J gene is TRBJ2-7, the V gene TRBV11-2; D not resolved. The length of the CDR3 is 13 residues. CDR1 is SGHAT and CDR2 is FQNNGV in the germline V gene. V gave up 0 bases and J gave up 5 bases, with 8 bases separating them. The CDR3 nucleotides are TGTGCCAGCAGCTTAGAGGGCGTCGACGAGCAGTACTTC. Translation: CASSLEGVDEQYF.

V is TRBV28 and J is TRBJ2-7; 7 bases fit TRBD1. Germline V gene sequence: CDR1 MDHEN, CDR2 SYDVKM. Trimming removed 4 bases from V and 4 bases from J; junction bases left unmatched: 13. This CDR3 is built from 16 residues. The CDR3 coding sequence is TGTGCCAGCAGTTCGAGTAGACAGGGTAAATGGTACGAGCAGTACTTC. This encodes CASSSSRQGKWYEQYF. Complete variable domain (other parts from reference TRBV28 and TRBJ2-7): DVKVTQSSRYLVKRTGEKVFLECVQDMDHENMFWYRQDPGLGLRLIYFSYDVKMKEKGDIPEGYSVSREKKERFSLILESASTNQTSMYLCASSSSRQGKWYEQYFGPGTRLTVT.

Notes on this clone: This same CDR3 is encoded by further DNA sequences in the sample. The rearrangement links TRBV28 to TRBJ2-7, with TRBD1 identical over 7 bases. Trimming took 6 bases from V and 3 from J; bases not matched to a gene: 2. The CDR3 sequence is 12 residues long. From germline, CDR1 is MDHEN and CDR2 SYDVKM. The CDR3 bases are TGTGCCAGCAGCAGACAGGGCTACGAGCAGTACTTC. Protein product: CASSRQGYEQYF.

This rearrangement joins TRBV5-4 to TRBJ2-1; D is uncertain. The germline V gene encodes CDR1 SGHNT and CDR2 YYREEE (reference sequence). The ends were cut back, 7 bases at V and 3 bases at J, with 5 bases in the middle. The CDR3 is made up of 11 amino acids. CDR3: CASRLYNEQFF. CDR3 DNA: TGTGCCAGCCGCCTCTACAATGAGCAGTTCTTC.

As for this clone: Different DNA sequences within this sample yield the same CDR3. This chain links TRBV9 with TRBJ2-1; TRBD2 aligns across 13 bases. Germline V gives CDR1 SGDLS, CDR2 YYNGEE. The CDR3 length is 16 residues. Trimming at V came to 3 bases and at J to 4 bases, leaving 4 bases not matched to a gene. The CDR3 nucleotides read TGTGCCAGCAGCGGAGGGACTAGCGGGATTTACAATGAGCAGTTCTTC. Protein: CASSGGTSGIYNEQFF.

This sequence joins TRBV29-1 and TRBJ1-1, with TRBD1 as a possible D gene (5 bases). The germline V gene encodes CDR1 SQVTM and CDR2 ANQGSEA. V was trimmed by 7 bases and J by 1 base, leaving 19 bases between them. There are 15 residues in the CDR3. The CDR3 nucleotides read TGCAGCGCCAGAGGCGGGTCAGGGCAGAACACTGAAGCTTTCTTT. This translates into CSARGGSGQNTEAFF.

This clone was detected only once. This chain links TRBV4-3 with TRBJ1-1; tentatively, D is TRBD1 (5 bases). CDR1 LGHNA and CDR2 YSLEER come from the germline V gene. This CDR3 comprises 14 residues. V was trimmed by 4 bases and J by 11 bases, leaving 20 bases between them. CDR3 residues: CASSPKVGGWEAFF. The CDR3 DNA reads TGCGCCAGCAGCCCGAAAGTGGGGGGTTGGGAGGCTTTCTTT.